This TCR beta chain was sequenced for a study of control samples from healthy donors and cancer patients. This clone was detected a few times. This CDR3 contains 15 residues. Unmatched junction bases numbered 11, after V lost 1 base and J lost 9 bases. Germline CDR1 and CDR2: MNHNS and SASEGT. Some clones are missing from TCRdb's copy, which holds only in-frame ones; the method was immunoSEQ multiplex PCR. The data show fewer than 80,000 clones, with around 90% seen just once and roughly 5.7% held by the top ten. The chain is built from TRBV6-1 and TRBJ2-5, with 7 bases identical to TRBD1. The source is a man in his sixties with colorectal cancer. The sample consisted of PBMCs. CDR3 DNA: TGTGCCAGCAGTGAAGGGACAGGCCGCCCCGTAGCCCAGTACTTC. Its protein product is CASSEGTGRPVAQYF.